A single sample is the source of the 22 T cell receptor beta chains below, sequenced in a study of cytomegalovirus exposure and HLA in healthy donors. 13 Jbeta primers and 60 Vbeta primers were used for the PCR. The data were produced by immunoSEQ multiplex PCR, yet TCRdb's version contains in-frame clones alone and is incomplete. The table includes fewer than 250,000 clones, roughly 77% detected once. The sample consisted of PBMCs. These TCRs come from a young man in good health and CMV-seropositive.

V gene TRBV7-9 combines with J gene TRBJ2-5; 10 positions match TRBD2. Germline values: CDR1 SEHNR, CDR2 FQNEAQ (reference sequence). Trimming removed 1 base from V and 1 base from J; junction bases left unmatched: 12. There are 19 residues in the CDR3. The CDR3 nucleotides read TGTGCCAGCAGCTTAGTTCGGATCTTACTAGCGGGGAGCCAAGAGACCCAGTACTTC. This sequence encodes CASSLVRILLAGSQETQYF.

The J gene is TRBJ1-2, the V gene TRBV5-3, with D perhaps TRBD1 (5 bases). TRBV5-3 is placed among ORFs of uncertain function. Trimming left V 8 bases short and J 0 bases short, with 17 bases between. This CDR3 is built from 15 residues. CDR3: CASHRPGESNYGYTF. Written as DNA, the CDR3 is TGTGCCAGTCATCGACCGGGGGAGTCTAACTATGGCTACACCTTC.

The chain joins TRBV4-3 to TRBJ2-7, with TRBD1 matching 11 bases. Trimming cost V 4 bases and J 2 bases; bases outside gene matches: 4. This CDR3 has 15 residues. The germline gives CDR1 LGHNA, CDR2 YSLEER. The CDR3 coding sequence is TGCGCCAGCAGCCCGGCGGGACAGGGGGCCTACGAGCAGTACTTC. It encodes CASSPAGQGAYEQYF.

On this clone itself: One end of the junction is discordant with germline, which a read error may explain. The gene calls are TRBV5-6 and TRBJ2-7, with 7 bases fitting TRBD1. The CDR3 spans 12 residues. In germline, CDR1 is SGHDT, CDR2 YYEEEE. The CDR3, as DNA: TGTGCCAGCAGCCCCACTAAGACAGGGTCGGACTTC. It yields the protein CASSPTKTGSDF.

The V gene is TRBV29-1, the J gene TRBJ2-3; no definite D call. V was cut by 5 bases and J by 4 bases, with 22 bases left in between. CDR3 length equals 16 residues. Germline V gene data show CDR1 as SQVTM and CDR2 as ANQGSEA. The CDR3: CSVTKYPGVGADTQYF. CDR3 DNA sequence: TGCAGCGTTACAAAGTATCCGGGTGTGGGTGCAGATACGCAGTATTTT.

J is TRBJ1-2 and V is TRBV7-9, with 9 bases identical to TRBD1. The V gene end was trimmed by 3 bases and the J gene end by 2 bases; junction bases not matched to a gene: 7. The germline gives CDR1 SEHNR, CDR2 FQNEAQ (reference sequence). The CDR3 has 16 residues. The CDR3 sequence is CASSFPGQGANYGYTF. CDR3 coding DNA: TGTGCCAGCAGCTTTCCGGGACAGGGTGCAAACTATGGCTACACCTTC.

The chain links TRBV7-3 to TRBJ1-2; the match to TRBD1 covers 10 bases. V was pared by 5 bases and J by 5 bases, with 5 bases of the junction left unmatched. CDR3 length equals 14 residues. CDR1 and CDR2 (germline): SGHTA, FQGTGA. The DNA for the CDR3 is TGTGCCAGCAGCCCCGGGACAGGGGAATATGGCTACACCTTC. Translated: CASSPGTGEYGYTF.

The V call is TRBV27, the J call TRBJ2-3; TRBD2 matches at 13 bases. The CDR3 is made up of 15 amino acids. Trimming cost V 6 bases and J 4 bases; bases outside gene matches: 4. Germline V gene lookup returns CDR1 MNHEY and CDR2 SMNVEV (reference sequence). The CDR3 nucleotides are TGTGCCAGCAGGACAACTAGCGGGAGGGCAGATACGCAGTATTTT. The encoded protein is CASRTTSGRADTQYF.

The J gene is TRBJ2-1, the V gene TRBV5-1, with 10 nucleotides matching TRBD2. Losses at the gene ends were 5 bases for V and 3 bases for J; bases not matched to a gene: 5. CDR3 length: 15 amino acids. Germline V gives CDR1 SGHRS, CDR2 YFSETQ. Here the CDR3 DNA reads TGCGCCAGCAGGGGGACTAGCGTCCTCTACAATGAGCAGTTCTTC. Its protein product is CASRGTSVLYNEQFF.

This clone was counted a few times. The chain combines TRBV14 with TRBJ1-1, with D maybe TRBD1 (5 bases). This CDR3 has 12 residues. V lost 6 bases and J 8 bases, leaving 13 bases between the germline ends. The germline gives CDR1 SGHDN, CDR2 FVKESK. This CDR3 is CASSQWGVEAFF. The CDR3 DNA sequence: TGTGCCAGCAGTCAGTGGGGGGTAGAAGCTTTCTTT.

This chain connects TRBV18 to TRBJ1-3; D is possibly TRBD1 (6 bases). The length of the CDR3 is 14 residues. Germline CDR1 KGHSH, CDR2 LQKENI. V was cut by 0 bases and J by 5 bases, with 8 bases left in between. The CDR3 protein is CASSPPTGRNTIYF. The CDR3 DNA sequence: TGTGCCAGCTCACCACCGACAGGTAGAAACACCATATATTTT.

The chain carries TRBV6-5 and TRBJ2-1, with D unresolved. Between the trimmed V and J ends, which lost 6 bases and 9 bases, there was a span of 12 bases. Per the germline V gene, CDR1 is MNHEY and CDR2 is SVGAGI. This CDR3 is built from 12 residues. The CDR3 DNA reads as TGTGCCAGCAGCGGAACAACGGGTGAGCAGTTCTTC. It translates to CASSGTTGEQFF.

This clone appeared a single time. The chain combines TRBV19 with TRBJ1-1; 8 nucleotides agree with TRBD1. Germline-derived CDR1 and CDR2 are LNHDA and SQIVND (reference sequence). Trimming removed 4 bases from V and 0 bases from J; junction bases left unmatched: 1. The CDR3 has 14 amino acids. This chain's CDR3 is CASSTGGLNTEAFF. The CDR3 nucleotides read TGTGCCAGTAGTACAGGGGGCTTGAACACTGAAGCTTTCTTT.

This chain links TRBV18 with TRBJ1-1; 10 bases agree with TRBD1. V trimming: 5 bases; J trimming: 7 bases; junction bases outside the gene matches: 10. Germline V CDR1 and CDR2: KGHSH, LQKENI. The CDR3 length is 15 residues. CDR3 amino acids: CASSSGQGTGYEAFF. The CDR3 bases are TGTGCCAGCTCATCGGGACAGGGGACGGGGTATGAAGCTTTCTTT.

This clone appeared a few times. CDR3 loop: CASTRTSGNPYNEQFF. CDR3 nucleotides: TGTGCCAGCACCCGGACTAGCGGGAACCCCTACAATGAGCAGTTCTTC. The V call is TRBV13, the J call TRBJ2-1; TRBD2 matches 12 bases. The junction had 6 bases not matched to a gene; V was cut back by 7 bases and J by 2 bases. The CDR3 is 16 residues long. Germline CDR1 and CDR2: PRHDT and FYEKMQ (reference sequence).

The chain joins TRBV6-5 to TRBJ2-5, with D possibly being TRBD2 (6 bases). CDR1 MNHEY and CDR2 SVGAGI come from the germline V gene. The CDR3 loop spans 13 amino acids. The V end was cut by 5 bases, the J end by 5 bases, with 12 bases between. CDR3 nucleotide sequence: TGTGCCAGCAGTCCCCCGGGGGAGGAGACCCAGTACTTC. Translation gives CASSPPGEETQYF.

The V gene is TRBV5-8, the J gene TRBJ1-1; D is unresolved. The CDR3 consists of 14 residues. Trimming left V 3 bases short and J 0 bases short, with 9 bases between. Germline values: CDR1 SGHTS, CDR2 YDEGEE. CDR3 region: CASSWGGLNTEAFF. CDR3 DNA sequence: TGTGCCAGCAGCTGGGGAGGGCTGAACACTGAAGCTTTCTTT.

In this sample, this clone turned up a few times. The CDR3 region is CASSPGQGGQPQHF. The CDR3 nucleotides are TGTGCCAGCTCACCCGGACAGGGAGGTCAGCCCCAGCATTTT. V gene TRBV18 combines with J gene TRBJ1-5, with 8 positions matching TRBD1. Germline V gene sequence: CDR1 KGHSH, CDR2 LQKENI. The length of the CDR3 is 14 residues. The ends lost 3 bases at V and 6 bases at J; junction bases unmatched: 4.

This chain joins TRBV27 and TRBJ2-7; D is possibly TRBD1 (6 bases). The germline CDR1 and CDR2 sequences are MNHEY and SMNVEV (reference sequence). The CDR3 is made up of 15 amino acids. Trimming took 7 bases from V and 2 from J, leaving 18 bases between them. This CDR3 reads CASTSRDKSPYEQYF. CDR3 sequence (DNA): TGTGCCAGCACTAGCCGGGACAAAAGCCCCTACGAGCAGTACTTC.

V usage is TRBV11-2 and J usage is TRBJ2-5, with D maybe TRBD1 (5 bases). The CDR3 totals 16 residues. V was shortened by 0 bases and J by 5 bases, with 16 bases between the two germline ends. CDR1 and CDR2 (germline): SGHAT, FQNNGV. CDR3 sequence: CASSLDRGARRETQYF. The DNA for the CDR3 is TGTGCCAGCAGCTTAGATCGTGGGGCCCGACGGGAGACCCAGTACTTC.

J is TRBJ2-1 and V is TRBV19, with TRBD2 identical over 11 bases. Losses at the gene ends were 5 bases for V and 6 bases for J; bases not matched to a gene: 6. The germline V gene has CDR1 LNHDA and CDR2 SQIVND (reference sequence). The CDR3 runs to 15 residues. The CDR3 reads CASSPLAGGGNEQFF. CDR3 bases: TGTGCCAGTAGTCCCCTAGCGGGAGGTGGCAATGAGCAGTTCTTC.

In its sample, this clone was seen a few times. The rearrangement joins TRBV27 to TRBJ2-7; tentatively, D is TRBD1 (5 bases). V gave up 3 bases and J gave up 2 bases, with 14 bases separating them. CDR1 MNHEY and CDR2 SMNVEV come from the germline V gene (reference sequence). The CDR3 runs 15 residues. The CDR3: CASSFVGVLTYEQYF. CDR3 nucleotide sequence: TGTGCCAGCAGTTTTGTAGGGGTCCTAACCTACGAGCAGTACTTC.